These 5 T cell receptor beta chains were sequenced from one sample in a study of a mutant IDH1 vaccine in newly diagnosed glioma. As for time point: baseline, week 1 (first vaccination visit). The treatment here: pre-vaccination baseline after standard-of-care therapy. The table came from immunoSEQ multiplex PCR; TCRdb's copy has only in-frame clones and leaves some out. The sample includes approximately 70,000 clones, 79% seen only once; the top ten take approximately 8%. Material: PBMCs, obtained from a glioma patient treated with radiotherapy, temozolomide or both. The receptors here all came from a middle-aged man with glioma.

The V call is TRBV13, the J call TRBJ2-7, with D possibly matching TRBD2 (6 bases). The germline gives CDR1 PRHDT, CDR2 FYEKMQ (reference sequence). V lost 3 bases, J lost 3 bases, and 6 bases lay in between. The CDR3 sequence is 12 residues long. CDR3 in amino acids: CASSFGSYEQYF. CDR3 sequence (DNA): TGTGCCAGCAGCTTCGGGAGCTACGAGCAGTACTTC. Based on the CDR3 plus reference TRBV13 and TRBJ2-7, the full variable domain is AAGVIQSPRHLIKEKRETATLKCYPIPRHDTVYWYQQGPGQDPQFLISFYEKMQSDKGSIPDRFSAQQFSDYHSELNMSSLELGDSALYFCASSFGSYEQYFGPGTRLTVT.

The chain couples TRBV5-1 to TRBJ1-1, with TRBD1 matching 7 bases. The ends lost 0 bases at V and 3 bases at J; junction bases unmatched: 5. This CDR3 is built from 15 residues. Germline V gene sequence: CDR1 SGHRS, CDR2 YFSETQ. The CDR3 region has the DNA TGCGCCAGCAGCTTGGCCGGGGACAGCCACACTGAAGCTTTCTTT. Translating it yields CASSLAGDSHTEAFF.

CDR3 coding DNA: TGCAGCGTTGTATGGCAGACCCTCCAAGAGACCCAGTACTTC. Translation: CSVVWQTLQETQYF. The rearrangement links TRBV29-1 to TRBJ2-5; D gene uncertain. V was pared by 4 bases and J by 1 base, with 13 bases between. CDR1 is SQVTM, CDR2 ANQGSEA, per germline. This CDR3 has 14 residues.

J is TRBJ2-4 and V is TRBV30, with 7 positions matching TRBD2. This CDR3 contains 13 residues. V shed 1 base and J 10 bases; nucleotides not matched to a gene: 7. Germline V gene lookup returns CDR1 GTSNPN and CDR2 SVGIG (reference sequence). CDR3 in amino acids: CAWSGGTGGIQYF. CDR3 in DNA: TGTGCCTGGAGTGGCGGGACCGGGGGGATTCAGTACTTC. Full variable domain (remainder filled in from reference TRBV30 and TRBJ2-4): SQTIHQWPATLVQPVGSPLSLECTVEGTSNPNLYWYRQAAGRGLQLLFYSVGIGQISSEVPQNLSASRPQDRQFILSSKKLLLSDSGFYLCAWSGGTGGIQYFGAGTRLSVL.

The chain links TRBV7-3 to TRBJ2-1, with D perhaps TRBD2 (5 bases). The ends were cut back, 0 bases at V and 5 bases at J, with 8 bases in the middle. Looked up from germline, CDR1 is SGHTA and CDR2 is FQGTGA. The length of the CDR3 is 14 residues. CDR3 coding DNA: TGTGCCAGCAGCTTAACCCACGGGGACAATGAGCAGTTCTTC. Translating gives CASSLTHGDNEQFF. Supplemented by reference TRBV7-3 and TRBJ2-1, the full variable domain reads GAGVSQTPSNKVTEKGKYVELRCDPISGHTALYWYRQSLGQGPEFLIYFQGTGAADDSGLPNDRFFAVRPEGSVSTLKIQRTERGDSAVYLCASSLTHGDNEQFFGPGTRLTVL.